One and the same sample provided the 31 T cell receptor beta chains below, sequenced in a study of T-cell memory formation after mild COVID-19. Via MiXCR, TCRdb re-called the 5' RACE reads, giving one row per CDR3 protein. In the table there are around 390,000 distinct CDR3 sequences, 16% of which are singletons. Material: PBMCs or a T cell subset sorted from them (not recorded which). The receptors here all came from a man aged 18-30 years who had mild COVID-19 (a few samples of this study predate the infection). Cell type and time point are not known.

The chain employs TRBV20-1 and TRBJ1-2; the D gene is possibly TRBD1 (5 bases). Germline V gene data show CDR1 as DFQATT and CDR2 as SNEGSKA (reference sequence). The ends were cut back, 7 bases at V and 4 bases at J, with 16 bases in the middle. This CDR3 has 13 residues. The CDR3 DNA follows: TGCAGTGGCCGGGGGGGAGAGCCCTATGGCTACACCTTC. It yields the protein CSGRGGEPYGYTF.

This clonotype was detected only a few times. J is TRBJ2-2 and V is TRBV7-9; the D is unclear. CDR3 size: 15 residues. The V end lost 1 base, the J end lost 6 bases, and 12 bases lay between the germline ends. CDR1 SEHNR and CDR2 FQNEAQ come from the germline V gene (reference sequence). CDR3 protein: CASSLEASLPGELFF. The CDR3 nucleotides read TGTGCCAGCAGCTTAGAAGCTAGTCTTCCCGGGGAGCTGTTTTTT. Full variable domain (remainder filled in from reference TRBV7-9 and TRBJ2-2): DTGVSQNPRHKITKRGQNVTFRCDPISEHNRLYWYRQTLGQGPEFLTYFQNEAQLEKSRLLSDRFSAERPKGSFSTLEIQRTEQGDSAMYLCASSLEASLPGELFFGEGSRLTVL.

The chain employs TRBV18 and TRBJ1-2; D might be TRBD1 (5 bases). The CDR3 totals 14 residues. The germline V gene encodes CDR1 KGHSH and CDR2 LQKENI. V lost 2 bases and J lost 4, with 11 bases in between. CDR3 DNA sequence: TGTGCCAGCTCACCAGCCGAGGGGACCTATGGCTACACCTTC. Translation: CASSPAEGTYGYTF.

J is TRBJ2-3 and V is TRBV5-1, with 13 bases identical to TRBD2. The ends lost 4 bases at V and 2 bases at J; junction bases unmatched: 4. Looked up from germline, CDR1 is SGHRS and CDR2 is YFSETQ. The CDR3 totals 16 residues. CDR3 amino acids: CASSEGLAGITDTQYF. The CDR3 DNA reads TGCGCCAGCAGCGAGGGACTAGCGGGGATCACAGATACGCAGTATTTT.

This clonotype was seen many times. The chain uses TRBV5-1 and TRBJ2-3; D may be TRBD1 (6 bases). The CDR3 runs 14 residues. Trimming pared 0 bases from V and 5 bases from J, leaving 10 bases between. Germline V gives CDR1 SGHRS, CDR2 YFSETQ. CDR3 in DNA: TGCGCCAGCAGCTTGGGACAGGCGGGAGATACGCAGTATTTT. Its protein is CASSLGQAGDTQYF.

This clonotype has a count of ten or more. The chain is built from TRBV7-9 and TRBJ2-2; D perhaps matches TRBD2 (5 bases). The V end lost 6 bases, the J end lost 3 bases, and 8 bases lay between the germline ends. This CDR3 has 13 residues. Per the germline V gene, CDR1 is SEHNR and CDR2 is FQNEAQ (reference sequence). This CDR3 reads CASSRGDTGELFF. DNA for the CDR3: TGTGCCAGCAGTCGGGGAGACACCGGGGAGCTGTTTTTT.

The rearrangement uses TRBV6-2 or TRBV6-3 and TRBJ2-6, with TRBD1 matching over 10 bases. Per germline, CDR1 MNHEY and CDR2 SVGEGT. This CDR3 region has 16 residues. Trimming at V came to 6 bases and at J to 4 bases, leaving 6 bases not matched to a gene. CDR3 in amino acids: CASRGTGERGANVLTF. CDR3 nucleotide sequence: TGTGCCAGCAGAGGGACAGGGGAGAGAGGGGCCAACGTCCTGACTTTC.

The chain links TRBV6-6 to TRBJ2-3, with a possible D match to TRBD1 (6 bases). CDR1 is MNHNY and CDR2 is SVGAGI in the germline V gene (reference sequence). Trimming removed 2 bases from V and 1 base from J, with 13 bases in between. The CDR3 has 16 residues. The CDR3 sequence is CASSYGLAGGTDTQYF. As DNA, the CDR3 is TGTGCCAGCAGTTACGGGTTAGCAGGGGGCACAGATACGCAGTATTTT.

Only a few counts were recorded for this clonotype. V is TRBV27 and J is TRBJ1-2; D is undetermined. The CDR3 runs 13 residues. Looked up from germline, CDR1 is MNHEY and CDR2 is SMNVEV (reference sequence). V was clipped by 4 bases and J by 5 bases, with 11 bases between them. CDR3 DNA sequence: TGTGCCAGCAGTTCCCCGTATGGGTATGGCTACACCTTC. It codes for CASSSPYGYGYTF.

The chain employs TRBV11-2 and TRBJ1-4; D unclear. The CDR3 has 14 amino acids. CDR1 and CDR2 from the germline V gene are SGHAT and FQNNGV. Trimming removed 5 bases from V and 2 bases from J, with 9 bases in between. The CDR3 bases are TGTGCCAGCAGCCAGACGAACACTAATGAAAAACTGTTTTTT. This sequence encodes CASSQTNTNEKLFF.

The V call is TRBV6-5, the J call TRBJ2-3; D remains unclear. The V end was cut by 0 bases, the J end by 0 bases, with 10 bases between. The CDR3 is 16 residues long. The germline gives CDR1 MNHEY, CDR2 SVGAGI. The CDR3 region has the DNA TGTGCCAGCAGTTACTCTACGTTGCCTAGCACAGATACGCAGTATTTT. It codes for CASSYSTLPSTDTQYF.

This clonotype showed up just a few times. The rearrangement links TRBV7-9 to TRBJ2-7; 14 nucleotides line up with TRBD2. V lost 6 bases to trimming and J lost 1 base; unmatched junction nucleotides: 2. CDR1 and CDR2 from the germline V gene are SEHNR and FQNEAQ (reference sequence). The CDR3 is 15 residues long. CDR3 region: CASSGTSGRSYEQYF. The CDR3 nucleotides are TGTGCCAGCAGTGGGACTAGCGGGAGATCCTACGAGCAGTACTTC. Variable domain in full (rest from reference TRBV7-9 and TRBJ2-7): DTGVSQNPRHKITKRGQNVTFRCDPISEHNRLYWYRQTLGQGPEFLTYFQNEAQLEKSRLLSDRFSAERPKGSFSTLEIQRTEQGDSAMYLCASSGTSGRSYEQYFGPGTRLTVT.

The rearrangement links TRBV7-6 to TRBJ2-3, with 14 bases fitting TRBD2. Germline CDR1 reads SGHVS; CDR2 reads FNYEAQ. V was pared by 4 bases and J by 9 bases, with 6 bases of the junction left unmatched. This CDR3 comprises 15 residues. The CDR3, as DNA: TGTGCCAGCAGCTCCGGACTAGCGGGGGGTGGGACGCAGTATTTT. Amino acid sequence: CASSSGLAGGGTQYF. Filled out from reference TRBV7-6 and TRBJ2-3, the complete variable domain reads GAGVSQSPRYKVTKRGQDVALRCDPISGHVSLYWYRQALGQGPEFLTYFNYEAQQDKSGLPNDRFSAERPEGSISTLTIQRTEQRDSAMYRCASSSGLAGGGTQYFGPGTRLTVL.

This chain uses TRBV14 with TRBJ1-1; D is perhaps TRBD1 (5 bases). CDR3 size: 14 residues. Germline values: CDR1 SGHDN, CDR2 FVKESK. V lost 4 bases to trimming and J lost 6 bases, with 15 bases between them. This CDR3 reads CASSPGRQGSEAFF. CDR3 in DNA: TGTGCCAGCAGCCCAGGGAGGCAGGGCTCTGAAGCTTTCTTT.

In its sample, this clonotype was seen a few times. The chain uses TRBV7-3 and TRBJ2-7; D uncertain. CDR3 length: 17 residues. The V gene's germline CDR1 is SGHTA and CDR2 FQGTGA. Trimming cost V 2 bases and J 1 base, with 18 bases left between them. CDR3 loop: CASSLYQCTRRSYEQYV. The CDR3 coding sequence is TGTGCCAGCAGCTTATATCAATGCACCCGACGGTCCTACGAGCAGTACGTC.

The J gene is TRBJ2-2, the V gene TRBV9, with 8 nucleotides matching TRBD1. The V segment lost 4 bases and the J segment 5 bases; nucleotides outside the gene matches: 7. Germline CDR1 is SGDLS and CDR2 is YYNGEE. The CDR3 is made up of 15 amino acids. The CDR3 DNA sequence: TGTGCCAGCAGCACCAGGGACAGGCGGACCGGGGAGCTGTTTTTT. The encoded protein is CASSTRDRRTGELFF.

The sample holds a few counts of this clonotype. The J gene is TRBJ1-4, the V gene TRBV10-3; the D gene is possibly TRBD1 (5 bases). CDR3 length equals 12 residues. Germline-derived CDR1 and CDR2 are ENHRY and SYGVKD. The germline V and J ends were trimmed by 9 bases and 4 bases, with 9 bases remaining between them. CDR3 sequence (DNA): TGTGCCATTTCCGACAGTAATGAAAAACTGTTTTTT. Its translation is CAISDSNEKLFF.

This clonotype showed up just a few times. V and J are TRBV20-1 and TRBJ2-5; the D gene is possibly TRBD2 (6 bases). Trimming removed 3 bases from V and 2 bases from J, with 10 bases in between. Germline CDR1 is DFQATT and CDR2 is SNEGSKA (reference sequence). The CDR3 extends over 13 amino acids. CDR3 in amino acids: CSASDGGQETQYF. Here the CDR3 DNA reads TGCAGTGCTAGTGACGGGGGTCAAGAGACCCAGTACTTC.

CDR3 in amino acids: CASGTEAFYGYTF. Here the CDR3 DNA reads TGCGCCAGTGGGACGGAGGCCTTCTATGGCTACACCTTC. The chain couples TRBV5-1 to TRBJ1-2; D might be TRBD1 (5 bases). The CDR3 length is 13 residues. CDR1 is SGHRS, CDR2 YFSETQ, per germline. V was clipped by 8 bases and J by 4 bases, with 15 bases between them.

The CDR3 DNA reads TGTGCCAGCAGCCGGCCGGGTACTGAAGCTTTCTTT. Its protein is CASSRPGTEAFF. The chain recombines TRBV16 with TRBJ1-1; no definite D call. Trimming removed 4 bases from V and 5 bases from J, with 8 bases in between. Germline V gene data show CDR1 as KGHSY and CDR2 as FQNENV. CDR3 size: 12 residues.

In this sample, this clonotype turned up a few times. The chain recombines TRBV18 with TRBJ2-3; unclear D gene. The V gene's germline CDR1 is KGHSH and CDR2 LQKENI. V lost 1 base and J lost 4, with 9 bases in between. The CDR3 extends over 14 amino acids. In DNA, the CDR3 is TGTGCCAGCTCACCACAACATGGATCAGATACGCAGTATTTT. Translated: CASSPQHGSDTQYF.

The chain has TRBV7-2 and TRBJ2-3; 7 bases align to TRBD1. The CDR3 covers 16 residues. V trimming: 4 bases; J trimming: 2 bases; junction bases outside the gene matches: 9. Germline CDR1 SGHTA, CDR2 FQGNSA. CDR3 amino acids: CASSSPGQTPTDTQYF. CDR3 DNA: TGTGCCAGCAGCTCACCGGGACAGACTCCCACAGATACGCAGTATTTT.

The chain is built from TRBV7-3 and TRBJ2-6; 9 positions agree with TRBD1. In germline, CDR1 is SGHTA, CDR2 FQGTGA. There are 18 residues in the CDR3. Losses at the gene ends were 5 bases for V and 0 bases for J; bases not matched to a gene: 8. CDR3 region: CASSVHRGLSSGANVLTF. The CDR3 DNA reads TGTGCCAGCAGCGTTCACAGGGGGCTTAGCTCTGGGGCCAACGTCCTGACTTTC.

This clonotype was detected a few times. The chain uses TRBV20-1 and TRBJ2-1, with TRBD2 matching 8 bases. CDR1 DFQATT and CDR2 SNEGSKA come from the germline V gene (reference sequence). The junction had 10 bases not matched to a gene; V was cut back by 2 bases and J by 7 bases. CDR3 length: 15 residues. The CDR3 reads CSARSGGENLNEQFF. In nucleotides, the CDR3 is TGCAGTGCTAGAAGCGGGGGCGAAAACCTAAATGAGCAGTTCTTC.

There are a few counts of this clonotype. The chain recombines TRBV5-1 with TRBJ1-3; D unclear. CDR1 SGHRS and CDR2 YFSETQ come from the germline V gene. The CDR3 is 18 residues long. The ends were cut back, 5 bases at V and 0 bases at J, with 21 bases in the middle. The CDR3: CASRPAAEAGLSGNTIYF. As DNA, the CDR3 is TGCGCCAGCAGGCCGGCGGCGGAGGCAGGCCTCTCTGGAAACACCATATATTTT. The whole variable domain, filled in from reference TRBV5-1 and TRBJ1-3, reads KAGVTQTPRYLIKTRGQQVTLSCSPISGHRSVSWYQQTPGQGLQFLFEYFSETQRNKGNFPGRFSGRQFSNSRSEMNVSTLELGDSALYLCASRPAAEAGLSGNTIYFGEGSWLTVV.

This clonotype was recorded many times. The gene calls are TRBV6-1 and TRBJ2-7; 7 bases agree with TRBD1. Looked up from germline, CDR1 is MNHNS and CDR2 is SASEGT. The CDR3 covers 16 residues. V was clipped by 1 base and J by 0 bases; unmatched bases: 6. The DNA for the CDR3 is TGTGCCAGCAGTGAAGAGGCAGGGGACAGCTCCTACGAGCAGTACTTC. Protein: CASSEEAGDSSYEQYF.

The gene calls are TRBV6-5 and TRBJ1-1, with D unclear. The ends were cut back, 3 bases at V and 0 bases at J, with 5 bases in the middle. This CDR3 contains 13 residues. Germline V gene sequence: CDR1 MNHEY, CDR2 SVGAGI. The CDR3 nucleotides read TGTGCCAGCAGTTATTTTCTGAACACTGAAGCTTTCTTT. Translating it yields CASSYFLNTEAFF.

This clonotype was counted between two and nine times. The genes are TRBV5-1 and TRBJ1-2; TRBD1 agrees at 8 bases. Per germline, CDR1 SGHRS and CDR2 YFSETQ. With 3 bases clipped from V and 0 bases from J, the junction kept 4 bases outside the gene matches. This CDR3 has 15 amino acids. The CDR3 DNA reads TGCGCCAGCAGCTCTGGACAGGGCGCTAACTATGGCTACACCTTC. This encodes CASSSGQGANYGYTF. Together with reference TRBV5-1 and TRBJ1-2, the CDR3 gives the full variable domain: KAGVTQTPRYLIKTRGQQVTLSCSPISGHRSVSWYQQTPGQGLQFLFEYFSETQRNKGNFPGRFSGRQFSNSRSEMNVSTLELGDSALYLCASSSGQGANYGYTFGSGTRLTVV.

The chain employs TRBV10-3 and TRBJ2-1; 8 bases match TRBD2. Germline V CDR1 and CDR2: ENHRY, SYGVKD. This CDR3 region has 13 residues. V trimming: 3 bases; J trimming: 9 bases; junction bases outside the gene matches: 4. The CDR3 is CAISDRGGGEQFF. The CDR3 nucleotides read TGTGCCATCAGTGACCGGGGGGGAGGTGAGCAGTTCTTC.

This chain connects TRBV18 to TRBJ2-7; D uncertain. Germline values: CDR1 KGHSH, CDR2 LQKENI. Trimming pared 5 bases from V and 6 bases from J, leaving 14 bases between. The CDR3 covers 13 residues. The CDR3 spells CASSSPSLAEQYF. The DNA of the CDR3 is TGTGCCAGCTCATCCCCTTCACTGGCCGAGCAGTACTTC.

CDR3 bases: TGTGCCAGCAACCCTACGACAGTGGTTAATGAAAAACTGTTTTTT. Its protein product is CASNPTTVVNEKLFF. The chain has TRBV7-9 and TRBJ1-4, with D possibly TRBD1 on 5 matching bases. The germline V gene has CDR1 SEHNR and CDR2 FQNEAQ (reference sequence). V was trimmed by 7 bases and J by 4 bases, leaving 16 bases between them. This CDR3 has 15 amino acids.